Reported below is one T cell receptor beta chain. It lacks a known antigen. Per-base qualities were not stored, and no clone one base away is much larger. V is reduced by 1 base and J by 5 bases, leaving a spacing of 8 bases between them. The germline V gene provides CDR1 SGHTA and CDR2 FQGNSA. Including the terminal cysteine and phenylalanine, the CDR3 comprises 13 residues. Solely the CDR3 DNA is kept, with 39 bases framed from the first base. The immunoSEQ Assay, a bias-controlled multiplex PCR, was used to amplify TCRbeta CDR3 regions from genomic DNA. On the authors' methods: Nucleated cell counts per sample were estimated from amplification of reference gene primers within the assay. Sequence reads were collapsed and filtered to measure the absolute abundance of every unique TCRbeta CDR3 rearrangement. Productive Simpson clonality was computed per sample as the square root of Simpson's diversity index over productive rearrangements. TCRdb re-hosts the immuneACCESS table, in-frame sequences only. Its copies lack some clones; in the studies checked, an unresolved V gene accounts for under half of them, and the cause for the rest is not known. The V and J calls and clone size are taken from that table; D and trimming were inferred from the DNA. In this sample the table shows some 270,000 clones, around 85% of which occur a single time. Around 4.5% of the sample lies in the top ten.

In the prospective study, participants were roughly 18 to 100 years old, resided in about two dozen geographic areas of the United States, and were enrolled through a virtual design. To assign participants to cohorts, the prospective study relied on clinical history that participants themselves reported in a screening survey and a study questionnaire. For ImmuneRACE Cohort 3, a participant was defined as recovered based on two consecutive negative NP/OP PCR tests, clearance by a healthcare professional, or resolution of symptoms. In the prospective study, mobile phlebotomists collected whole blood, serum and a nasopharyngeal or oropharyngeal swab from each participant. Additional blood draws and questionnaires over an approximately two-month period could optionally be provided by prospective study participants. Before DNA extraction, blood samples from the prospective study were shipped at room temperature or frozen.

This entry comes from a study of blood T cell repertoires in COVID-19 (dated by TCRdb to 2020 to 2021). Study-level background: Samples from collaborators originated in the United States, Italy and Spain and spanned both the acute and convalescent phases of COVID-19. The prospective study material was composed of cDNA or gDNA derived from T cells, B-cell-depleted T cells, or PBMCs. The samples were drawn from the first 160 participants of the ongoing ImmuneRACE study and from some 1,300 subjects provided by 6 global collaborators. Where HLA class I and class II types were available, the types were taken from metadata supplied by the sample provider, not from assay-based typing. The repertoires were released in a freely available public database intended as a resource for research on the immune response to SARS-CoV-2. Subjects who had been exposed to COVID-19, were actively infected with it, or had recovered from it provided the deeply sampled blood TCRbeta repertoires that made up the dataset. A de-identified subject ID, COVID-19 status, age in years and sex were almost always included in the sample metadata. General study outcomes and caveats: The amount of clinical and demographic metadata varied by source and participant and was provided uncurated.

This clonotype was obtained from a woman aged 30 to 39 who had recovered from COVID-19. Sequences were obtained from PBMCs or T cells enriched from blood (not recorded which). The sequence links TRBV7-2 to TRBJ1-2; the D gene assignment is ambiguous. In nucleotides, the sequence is TGTGCCAGCAGCTTAGGAGCAGCGTATGGCTACACCTTC. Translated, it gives CASSLGAAYGYTF.